One and the same sample provided the 32 T cell receptor beta chains below, sequenced in a study of monozygotic twins with inflammatory bowel disease (dated by TCRdb to the late 2010s). Libraries were constructed by 5' RACE. TCRdb names Illumina HiSeq 2500 as the instrument used. TCRdb reprocessed the raw reads; every CDR3 protein sequence is a single record, and DNA is not supplied. The sample table includes about 440,000 distinct CDR3 sequences. The ten largest clones take up about 2.2% of the sample. The sequencing sample was made of blood. The receptors come from a human donor with ulcerative colitis or Crohn's disease, or a healthy co-twin of an affected twin (not recorded which).

V and J are TRBV2 and TRBJ2-1; TCRdb's assignment of TRBD1 cannot be checked, as there is no DNA. The V gene's germline CDR1 is SNHLY and CDR2 FYNNEI. The CDR3 is made up of 13 amino acids. The CDR3: CASLLQGVNEQFF.

This chain joins TRBV7-9 and TRBJ2-7. The CDR3 length is 12 residues. Germline-derived CDR1 and CDR2 are SEHNR and FQNEAQ (reference sequence). CDR3 loop: CASSLANYEQYF.

The chain recombines TRBV7-6 with TRBJ2-2; the D call from TCRdb, TRBD1, cannot be confirmed without DNA. The CDR3 spans 16 residues. CDR1 is SGHVS, CDR2 FNYEAQ, per germline. The chain's CDR3 is CASSLVTSGGTGELFF.

V is TRBV21-1 and J is TRBJ2-1; TCRdb's D call, TRBD1, is unchecked because there is no DNA. TRBV21-1 is a pseudogene locus. This CDR3 spans 14 amino acids. CDR3: CASSKFQGRNEQFF.

The chain uses TRBV27 and TRBJ2-1. CDR1 is MNHEY, CDR2 SMNVEV, per germline (reference sequence). There are 11 residues in the CDR3. The CDR3 loop is CASTGHNEQFF.

This chain joins TRBV7-8 and TRBJ1-5; the D gene TCRdb calls, TRBD1, cannot be checked with no DNA. Per the germline V gene, CDR1 is SGHVS and CDR2 is FQNEAQ. This CDR3 has 15 amino acids. The CDR3: CASSTSGTGNQPQHF.

The chain has TRBV6-6 and TRBJ1-5. Germline CDR1 and CDR2: MNHNY and SVGAGI (reference sequence). The CDR3 consists of 13 residues. CDR3 region: CASSFSGNQPQHF.

This chain connects TRBV27 to TRBJ2-1; absent DNA, TCRdb's TRBD1 call cannot be checked. The CDR3 runs to 14 residues. Germline values: CDR1 MNHEY, CDR2 SMNVEV (reference sequence). Here the CDR3 reads CASSPLFLSGEQFF.

The chain recombines TRBV29-1 with TRBJ2-7; TCRdb lists TRBD1, though no DNA is available to test this call. CDR1 and CDR2 from the germline V gene are SQVTM and ANQGSEA. CDR3 length: 14 residues. CDR3: CSVAPRQATYEQYF.

The CDR3 is CASSFGPDNSPLHF. This chain joins TRBV27 and TRBJ1-6. Germline V lookup: CDR1 MNHEY, CDR2 SMNVEV (reference sequence). CDR3 length: 14 amino acids.

V gene TRBV5-1 combines with J gene TRBJ2-1; TCRdb's D gene call, TRBD1, goes unchecked for lack of DNA. The germline V gene encodes CDR1 SGHRS and CDR2 YFSETQ. CDR3 length equals 15 residues. The chain's CDR3 is CASSLGGGTYNEQFF. The full variable domain, in which reference TRBV5-1 and TRBJ2-1 provide the parts outside the CDR3, is KAGVTQTPRYLIKTRGQQVTLSCSPISGHRSVSWYQQTPGQGLQFLFEYFSETQRNKGNFPGRFSGRQFSNSRSEMNVSTLELGDSALYLCASSLGGGTYNEQFFGPGTRLTVL.

The V and J genes are TRBV2 and TRBJ2-4; TCRdb proposes TRBD1, but this gene call is untestable without DNA. The CDR3 has 15 amino acids. Germline CDR1 and CDR2: SNHLY and FYNNEI. The CDR3 here is CASSEGAGGKNIQYF.

V gene TRBV5-5 combines with J gene TRBJ2-7. The CDR3 consists of 15 residues. CDR1 and CDR2 (germline): SGHKS, YYEKEE (reference sequence). The CDR3: CASSLGRVGNYEQYF.

The chain has TRBV5-1 and TRBJ2-3. CDR3 length equals 14 residues. Germline loops: CDR1 SGHRS, CDR2 YFSETQ. CDR3 sequence: CASSLGLRTDTQYF.

The rearrangement uses TRBV5-1 and TRBJ2-3; TCRdb gives TRBD1 as the D gene, but with no DNA this cannot be confirmed. CDR1 SGHRS and CDR2 YFSETQ come from the germline V gene. This CDR3 is 15 amino acids long. The CDR3 loop reads CASSSTGFKTDTQYF.

The CDR3 loop is CASSLLTGQGSTDTQYF. The rearrangement links TRBV7-9 to TRBJ2-3. This CDR3 is 17 amino acids long. CDR1 and CDR2 from the germline V gene are SEHNR and FQNEAQ (reference sequence).

The chain combines TRBV5-4 with TRBJ2-7; TCRdb picks TRBD2, but there is no DNA to check that call. This CDR3 is 15 amino acids long. Germline CDR1 reads SGHNT; CDR2 reads YYREEE (reference sequence). CDR3 region: CASSPTGPRGDEQYF. Full variable domain (outside the CDR3, taken from reference TRBV5-4 and TRBJ2-7): ETGVTQSPTHLIKTRGQQVTLRCSSQSGHNTVSWYQQALGQGPQFIFQYYREEENGRGNFPPRFSGLQFPNYSSELNVNALELDDSALYLCASSPTGPRGDEQYFGPGTRLTVT.

This chain uses TRBV18 with TRBJ1-5. The CDR3 extends over 15 amino acids. The germline V gene has CDR1 KGHSH and CDR2 LQKENI. The CDR3 loop reads CASSPPGAYNQPQHF.

This chain joins TRBV9 and TRBJ2-3; TCRdb reports TRBD2, a call that lacks DNA to check it against. The CDR3 length is 18 residues. Germline V gene data show CDR1 as SGDLS and CDR2 as YYNGEE. The CDR3 here is CASSPRRELAGDTDTQYF.

The chain carries TRBV24-1 and TRBJ2-3; the D call from TCRdb, TRBD2, cannot be confirmed without DNA. Germline V lookup: CDR1 KGHDR, CDR2 SFDVKD. The CDR3 has 18 residues. CDR3 sequence reads: CATSDLTRLAGVTDTQYF.

The chain couples TRBV30 to TRBJ1-5; TCRdb returns TRBD1, unconfirmable since there is no DNA. This CDR3 region has 15 residues. Germline CDR1 reads GTSNPN; CDR2 reads SVGIG (reference sequence). CDR3 sequence: CAWRKGQGANQPQHF.

V usage is TRBV10-3 and J usage is TRBJ2-1. The CDR3 loop spans 13 amino acids. The V gene's germline CDR1 is ENHRY and CDR2 SYGVKD. The CDR3 loop reads CAISRPDSNEQFF.

The V gene is TRBV10-3, the J gene TRBJ1-1. This CDR3 is 15 amino acids long. The germline CDR1 and CDR2 sequences are ENHRY and SYGVKD. CDR3 in amino acids: CAISEGVERNTEAFF.

This rearrangement joins TRBV29-1 to TRBJ2-2. The CDR3 totals 13 residues. Germline V gene lookup returns CDR1 SQVTM and CDR2 ANQGSEA. The CDR3 region is CSASFQGTGELFF.

CDR3: CASTGVYTQYF. The chain couples TRBV6-7 to TRBJ2-3. TRBV6-7 is annotated as an ORF whose role is uncertain. CDR3 size: 11 residues.

The CDR3 loop reads CASSYSDRTGLHGYTF. This rearrangement joins TRBV6-2 or TRBV6-3 to TRBJ1-2; the D call of TRBD1 rests on TCRdb alone, since no DNA is present to check it. The germline V gene encodes CDR1 MNHEY and CDR2 SVGEGT. The length of the CDR3 is 16 residues.

The V gene is TRBV24-1, the J gene TRBJ2-1; absent DNA, TCRdb's TRBD2 call cannot be checked. The CDR3 sequence is 16 residues long. The germline V gene has CDR1 KGHDR and CDR2 SFDVKD. CDR3 amino acids: CATSDATSGGHNEQFF.

The J gene is TRBJ2-7, the V gene TRBV27; the D call from TCRdb, TRBD2, cannot be confirmed without DNA. This CDR3 has 15 residues. In germline, CDR1 is MNHEY, CDR2 SMNVEV (reference sequence). The CDR3 here is CASSSSGSYSYEQYF.

The V gene is TRBV20-1, the J gene TRBJ2-7; absent DNA, TCRdb's TRBD2 call cannot be checked. CDR1 DFQATT and CDR2 SNEGSKA come from the germline V gene (reference sequence). This CDR3 contains 16 residues. The CDR3: CSARTSGSSRAYEQYF.

V gene TRBV7-2 combines with J gene TRBJ2-7; the TCRdb call, TRBD1, lacks DNA for checking. Germline V gene data show CDR1 as SGHTA and CDR2 as FQGNSA. The CDR3 is made up of 16 amino acids. The CDR3 protein is CASSFLRATPLHEQYF.

The J gene is TRBJ1-1, the V gene TRBV20-1; TCRdb gives TRBD1 as the D gene, but with no DNA this cannot be confirmed. CDR3 length equals 13 residues. Germline-derived CDR1 and CDR2 are DFQATT and SNEGSKA (reference sequence). CDR3 sequence reads: CSALQGLNTEAFF.

The chain employs TRBV7-2 and TRBJ1-5; the TCRdb D gene call, TRBD1, has no DNA to confirm it. This CDR3 spans 13 amino acids. The germline V gene encodes CDR1 SGHTA and CDR2 FQGNSA. CDR3 sequence: CASSWGRDQPQHF.